The 8 T cell receptor beta chains reported below all come from one sample, sequenced in a study of OX40 agonist ivuxolimab in advanced cancers. Sequenced by immunoSEQ multiplex PCR; TCRdb stores in-frame clones only, minus some. Of around 30,000 clones in the sample, around 90% were seen once. The sequencing here drew on CD4+ or CD8+ T cells sorted from blood, taken in a trial of the OX40 agonist ivuxolimab. Receptors originate from an adult with an advanced solid tumor such as melanoma, head and neck, liver or kidney cancer.

The genes are TRBV6-4 and TRBJ2-7; 7 bases agree with TRBD2. The CDR3 runs 13 residues. The V and J ends lost 5 bases and 2 bases, in that order; junction bases with no gene match: 3. The germline CDR1 and CDR2 sequences are MRHNA and SNTAGT. The CDR3 sequence is CASSLGGTYEQYF. The CDR3 DNA reads as TGTGCCAGCAGTTTGGGAGGGACCTACGAGCAGTACTTC.

This clone has a single count. The rearrangement joins TRBV7-6 to TRBJ1-2; D possibly corresponds to TRBD1 (6 bases). Germline V lookup: CDR1 SGHVS, CDR2 FNYEAQ. Between the trimmed V and J ends, which lost 1 base and 6 bases, there was a span of 15 bases. The CDR3 consists of 15 residues. CDR3 loop: CASSLVQGNRNGYTF. The CDR3 region has the DNA TGTGCCAGCAGCTTAGTGCAGGGGAATCGGAATGGCTACACCTTC.

The gene calls are TRBV9 and TRBJ2-5; the D is unclear. V was clipped by 3 bases and J by 5 bases, with 14 bases between them. This CDR3 contains 14 residues. In germline, CDR1 is SGDLS, CDR2 YYNGEE. Written as DNA, the CDR3 is TGTGCCAGCAGCGCGGACCTGTCGACGGAGACCCAGTACTTC. It yields the protein CASSADLSTETQYF.

The chain carries TRBV19 and TRBJ2-4; tentatively, D is TRBD2 (5 bases). This CDR3 comprises 15 residues. Germline assignment: CDR1 LNHDA and CDR2 SQIVND (reference sequence). V gave up 1 base and J gave up 2 bases, with 9 bases separating them. In DNA form, the CDR3 reads TGTGCCAGTAGTATAGCTGCCGGGACCAAAAACATTCAGTACTTC. Protein: CASSIAAGTKNIQYF.

This chain links TRBV19 with TRBJ2-7, with D perhaps matching TRBD1 or TRBD2 (6 bases each). This CDR3 comprises 14 residues. Trimming pared 3 bases from V and 6 bases from J, leaving 15 bases between. Germline V gene sequence: CDR1 LNHDA, CDR2 SQIVND (reference sequence). CDR3 DNA: TGTGCCAGTAGTATTATAGGGGGGCATCCCGAGCAGTACTTC. It yields the protein CASSIIGGHPEQYF. Filled out from reference TRBV19 and TRBJ2-7, the complete variable domain reads DGGITQSPKYLFRKEGQNVTLSCEQNLNHDAMYWYRQDPGQGLRLIYYSQIVNDFQKGDIAEGYSVSREKKESFPLTVTSAQKNPTAFYLCASSIIGGHPEQYFGPGTRLTVT.

The chain recombines TRBV19 with TRBJ2-7; 7 nucleotides agree with TRBD1. CDR1 LNHDA and CDR2 SQIVND come from the germline V gene (reference sequence). V trimming: 5 bases; J trimming: 3 bases; junction bases outside the gene matches: 4. The CDR3 is 13 amino acids. This CDR3 reads CASSHRGNYEQYF. The CDR3 bases are TGTGCCAGTAGTCACAGGGGAAACTACGAGCAGTACTTC.

This clone turned up a few times. J is TRBJ1-1 and V is TRBV4-1, with D uncertain. Deletions cut 4 bases from V and 1 base from J, with 4 bases between. Germline V gene sequence: CDR1 MGHRA, CDR2 YSYEKL. The CDR3 is made up of 12 amino acids. The CDR3 is CASSPGNTEAFF. The CDR3 bases are TGCGCCAGCAGCCCGGGGAACACTGAAGCTTTCTTT.

The V call is TRBV6-1, the J call TRBJ2-2; D not certain. Trimming removed 1 base from V and 0 bases from J, with 9 bases in between. The length of the CDR3 is 16 residues. Per germline, CDR1 MNHNS and CDR2 SASEGT. In DNA, the CDR3 is TGTGCCAGCAGTGAAGTCGCAGAGACGAACACCGGGGAGCTGTTTTTT. Translating gives CASSEVAETNTGELFF.